The rows below give T cell receptor beta chains drawn from one sample of a study of blood T cells in healthy people across ages. TCRdb reprocessed the 5' RACE reads with MiXCR, giving one entry per CDR3 protein. The table includes about a million distinct CDR3 sequences, around 49% detected once. Sequences were obtained from blood. These receptors were collected from a man younger than 40 in good health. The CDR3 runs from the conserved cysteine through the conserved F or W. D genes are given only for firm matches. Where a row states a size, it is once, few, many or the class of an expanded clone; other rows omit it.

J gene: TRBJ1-1; V gene: TRBV13; clone size: .; D gene: TRBD1; CDR3 protein: CASSRRTGINTEAFF; CDR3 DNA: TGTGCCAGCAGCCGCAGGACAGGGATTAACACTGAAGCTTTCTTT
J gene: TRBJ2-7; V gene: TRBV20-1; clone size: many; D gene: .; CDR3 protein: CSVEQGIYEQYF; CDR3 DNA: TGCAGTGTTGAACAGGGAATTTACGAGCAGTACTTC
J gene: TRBJ2-1; V gene: TRBV10-3; clone size: .; D gene: TRBD1; CDR3 protein: CAIRLTGTYNEQFF; CDR3 DNA: TGTGCCATCAGGTTGACAGGGACCTACAATGAGCAGTTCTTC
J gene: TRBJ2-7; V gene: TRBV12-3/TRBV12-4; clone size: few; D gene: TRBD2; CDR3 protein: CASSLLAAEQYF; CDR3 DNA: TGTGCCAGCAGTTTACTAGCGGCCGAGCAGTACTTC
J gene: TRBJ2-3; V gene: TRBV24-1; clone size: .; D gene: .; CDR3 protein: CATSDQDRPINTDTQYF; CDR3 DNA: TGTGCCACCAGTGATCAGGACAGACCCATAAACACAGATACGCAGTATTTT
J gene: TRBJ2-7; V gene: TRBV3-1; clone size: .; D gene: .; CDR3 protein: CASSRPPGEQYF; CDR3 DNA: TGTGCCAGCAGTCGCCCCCCGGGCGAGCAGTACTTC
J gene: TRBJ1-2; V gene: TRBV28; clone size: .; D gene: .; CDR3 protein: CASSPYRENYGYTF; CDR3 DNA: TGTGCCAGCAGTCCATACAGGGAAAACTATGGCTACACCTTC
J gene: TRBJ2-7; V gene: TRBV7-2; clone size: few; D gene: .; CDR3 protein: CASSPRQVSEQYF; CDR3 DNA: TGTGCCAGCAGCCCAAGACAGGTTAGCGAGCAGTACTTC
J gene: TRBJ2-5; V gene: TRBV27; clone size: few; D gene: .; CDR3 protein: CASSPRVGETQYF; CDR3 DNA: TGTGCCAGCAGTCCCAGGGTGGGTGAGACCCAGTACTTC
J gene: TRBJ2-7; V gene: TRBV5-1; clone size: .; D gene: .; CDR3 protein: CASSPPGVSYEQYF; CDR3 DNA: TGCGCCAGCAGCCCTCCCGGGGTTTCCTACGAGCAGTACTTC
J gene: TRBJ1-2; V gene: TRBV3-1; clone size: .; D gene: .; CDR3 protein: CASSQGARNYGYTF; CDR3 DNA: TGTGCCAGCAGCCAAGGCGCGAGGAACTATGGCTACACCTTC
J gene: TRBJ1-2; V gene: TRBV7-6; clone size: .; D gene: TRBD1; CDR3 protein: CASSPLGGGANYDYTF; CDR3 DNA: TGTGCCAGCAGCCCCCTCGGAGGGGGCGCCAACTATGACTACACCTTC
J gene: TRBJ2-5; V gene: TRBV7-8; clone size: once; D gene: .; CDR3 protein: CASSTHQQQETQYF; CDR3 DNA: TGTGCCAGCAGCACCCACCAGCAGCAAGAGACCCAGTACTTC
J gene: TRBJ1-2; V gene: TRBV4-2; clone size: few; D gene: .; CDR3 protein: CASSQDGDRGTNYGYTF; CDR3 DNA: TGTGCCAGCAGCCAAGATGGCGACCGCGGAACTAACTATGGCTACACCTTC
J gene: TRBJ1-3; V gene: TRBV18; clone size: .; D gene: TRBD1; CDR3 protein: CASSPGGQDLASGNTIYF; CDR3 DNA: TGTGCCAGCTCACCCGGTGGACAGGACCTTGCCTCTGGAAACACCATATATTTT
J gene: TRBJ2-5; V gene: TRBV28; clone size: few; D gene: .; CDR3 protein: CASSFGGLNQETQYF; CDR3 DNA: TGTGCCAGCAGTTTTGGAGGGCTAAACCAAGAGACCCAGTACTTC
J gene: TRBJ1-4; V gene: TRBV4-3; clone size: few; D gene: .; CDR3 protein: CASSQDPRDTNEKLFF; CDR3 DNA: TGCGCCAGCAGCCAAGATCCTAGGGACACTAATGAAAAACTGTTTTTT
J gene: TRBJ1-5; V gene: TRBV7-2; clone size: once; D gene: .; CDR3 protein: CASSSTGNSNQPQHF; CDR3 DNA: TGTGCCAGCAGCTCCACGGGGAATAGCAATCAGCCCCAGCATTTT
J gene: TRBJ2-3; V gene: TRBV28; clone size: .; D gene: TRBD2; CDR3 protein: CASSLSPSGVTDTQYF; CDR3 DNA: TGTGCCAGCAGTTTATCCCCTAGCGGGGTCACAGATACGCAGTATTTT
J gene: TRBJ2-7; V gene: TRBV7-8; clone size: .; D gene: TRBD1; CDR3 protein: CASSLGTGLREQYF; CDR3 DNA: TGTGCCAGCAGCTTAGGGACAGGGTTGAGGGAGCAGTACTTC
J gene: TRBJ2-7; V gene: TRBV27; clone size: .; D gene: TRBD1; CDR3 protein: CASSLSMGQGTHEQYF; CDR3 DNA: TGTGCCAGCAGTTTATCGATGGGACAGGGGACCCACGAGCAGTACTTC
J gene: TRBJ1-2; V gene: TRBV3-1; clone size: .; D gene: TRBD1; CDR3 protein: CASSPGGGFSYGYTF; CDR3 DNA: TGTGCCAGCAGCCCAGGGGGGGGCTTCAGCTATGGCTACACCTTC
J gene: TRBJ2-7; V gene: TRBV15; clone size: .; D gene: .; CDR3 protein: CATSNGARMYEQYF; CDR3 DNA: TGTGCCACCTCCAACGGGGCGCGTATGTACGAGCAGTACTTC
J gene: TRBJ2-1; V gene: TRBV12-3/TRBV12-4; clone size: .; D gene: TRBD1; CDR3 protein: CASSLRADRDNEQFF; CDR3 DNA: TGTGCCAGCAGTTTAAGGGCTGACAGGGACAATGAGCAGTTCTTC
J gene: TRBJ2-7; V gene: TRBV4-1; clone size: .; D gene: .; CDR3 protein: CASSQGSGTTYEQYF; CDR3 DNA: TGCGCCAGCAGCCAAGGTAGTGGGACCACTTACGAGCAGTACTTC
J gene: TRBJ2-3; V gene: TRBV27; clone size: .; D gene: .; CDR3 protein: CASSNRAGSDTQYF; CDR3 DNA: TGTGCCAGCAGCAATCGGGCAGGGAGCGATACGCAGTATTTT
J gene: TRBJ2-7; V gene: TRBV28; clone size: once; D gene: .; CDR3 protein: CASTLGQGIFSYEQYF; CDR3 DNA: TGTGCCAGCACCCTTGGCCAAGGGATATTCTCCTACGAGCAGTACTTC
J gene: TRBJ2-2; V gene: TRBV2; clone size: .; D gene: .; CDR3 protein: CASSEVASVNTGELFF; CDR3 DNA: TGTGCCAGCAGTGAAGTGGCTAGCGTGAACACCGGGGAGCTGTTTTTT
J gene: TRBJ2-3; V gene: TRBV7-6; clone size: few; D gene: .; CDR3 protein: CASSLQGSRNTDTQYF; CDR3 DNA: TGTGCCAGCAGCTTACAGGGCAGCCGTAACACAGATACGCAGTATTTT
J gene: TRBJ2-3; V gene: TRBV5-1; clone size: few; D gene: .; CDR3 protein: CASSLAQRSTDTQYF; CDR3 DNA: TGCGCCAGCAGCTTGGCCCAGAGGAGCACAGATACGCAGTATTTT
J gene: TRBJ2-7; V gene: TRBV6-2/TRBV6-3; clone size: few; D gene: TRBD1; CDR3 protein: CASSRSGTASYEQYF; CDR3 DNA: TGTGCCAGCAGCCGCTCCGGGACAGCCTCCTACGAGCAGTACTTC
J gene: TRBJ1-5; V gene: TRBV7-9; clone size: many; D gene: TRBD1; CDR3 protein: CASSLGQGANQPQHF; CDR3 DNA: TGTGCCAGCAGCTTAGGGCAGGGGGCGAATCAGCCCCAGCATTTT
J gene: TRBJ2-7; V gene: TRBV7-2; clone size: .; D gene: .; CDR3 protein: CASSLLGYRYEQYF; CDR3 DNA: TGTGCCAGCAGCTTATTAGGGTATAGGTACGAGCAGTACTTC
J gene: TRBJ2-5; V gene: TRBV18; clone size: few; D gene: TRBD2; CDR3 protein: CASSLRLAGPQETQYF; CDR3 DNA: TGTGCCAGCTCACTCCGACTAGCGGGCCCCCAAGAGACCCAGTACTTC
J gene: TRBJ2-2; V gene: TRBV20-1; clone size: .; D gene: TRBD1; CDR3 protein: CSARRGQGIGELFF; CDR3 DNA: TGCAGTGCCAGACGCGGACAGGGGATCGGGGAGCTGTTTTTT
J gene: TRBJ2-7; V gene: TRBV20-1; clone size: .; D gene: TRBD1; CDR3 protein: CSAKSVKTGINEQYF; CDR3 DNA: TGCAGTGCTAAGAGCGTTAAGACAGGGATAAACGAGCAGTACTTC
J gene: TRBJ1-2; V gene: TRBV7-9; clone size: few; D gene: .; CDR3 protein: CASNLELGGYTF; CDR3 DNA: TGTGCCAGCAACCTTGAGTTGGGTGGCTACACCTTC
J gene: TRBJ2-3; V gene: TRBV7-9; clone size: .; D gene: TRBD2; CDR3 protein: CASSLAFQRGSTDTQYF; CDR3 DNA: TGTGCCAGCAGCTTAGCCTTCCAGCGGGGGAGCACGGATACGCAGTATTTT
J gene: TRBJ2-7; V gene: TRBV4-1; clone size: .; D gene: TRBD2; CDR3 protein: CASSQGGGKVHYEQYF; CDR3 DNA: TGCGCCAGCAGCCAAGGGGGAGGGAAAGTTCACTACGAGCAGTACTTC
J gene: TRBJ1-1; V gene: TRBV20-1; clone size: .; D gene: .; CDR3 protein: CSASSQGSDAFF; CDR3 DNA: TGCAGTGCTAGTAGCCAGGGGAGTGACGCTTTCTTT
J gene: TRBJ1-1; V gene: TRBV10-3; clone size: few; D gene: .; CDR3 protein: CAISEATTEAFF; CDR3 DNA: TGTGCCATCAGTGAGGCGACCACTGAAGCTTTCTTT
J gene: TRBJ2-3; V gene: TRBV7-2; clone size: .; D gene: TRBD2; CDR3 protein: CASSSRLAGMADTQYF; CDR3 DNA: TGTGCCAGCAGCTCCCGACTAGCGGGAATGGCAGATACGCAGTATTTT
J gene: TRBJ2-3; V gene: TRBV7-9; clone size: .; D gene: .; CDR3 protein: CASSFSVASVSDTQYF; CDR3 DNA: TGTGCCAGCAGCTTTTCGGTGGCTAGCGTTTCAGATACGCAGTATTTT
J gene: TRBJ2-5; V gene: TRBV29-1; clone size: .; D gene: .; CDR3 protein: CSVFRQETQYF; CDR3 DNA: TGCAGCGTTTTTAGACAAGAGACCCAGTACTTC
J gene: TRBJ2-3; V gene: TRBV7-9; clone size: .; D gene: TRBD2; CDR3 protein: CASSLVPSGVRAVTDTQYF; CDR3 DNA: TGTGCCAGCAGCTTAGTGCCTAGCGGAGTCCGGGCTGTCACAGATACGCAGTATTTT
J gene: TRBJ2-5; V gene: TRBV6-6; clone size: .; D gene: TRBD1; CDR3 protein: CASSRQGVGQETQYF; CDR3 DNA: TGTGCCAGCAGTCGACAGGGGGTAGGACAAGAGACCCAGTACTTC
J gene: TRBJ2-3; V gene: TRBV3-1; clone size: many; D gene: .; CDR3 protein: CASSHRADTQYF; CDR3 DNA: TGTGCCAGCAGCCACCGGGCAGATACGCAGTATTTT
J gene: TRBJ2-4; V gene: TRBV7-9; clone size: few; D gene: TRBD1; CDR3 protein: CASSGGQVKNIQYF; CDR3 DNA: TGTGCCAGCAGCGGGGGACAGGTCAAAAACATTCAGTACTTC
J gene: TRBJ2-1; V gene: TRBV4-2; clone size: .; D gene: .; CDR3 protein: CASSPSEQGRVVNEQFF; CDR3 DNA: TGTGCCAGCAGCCCATCCGAGCAGGGCAGGGTGGTCAATGAGCAGTTCTTC
J gene: TRBJ2-7; V gene: TRBV3-1; clone size: .; D gene: TRBD1; CDR3 protein: CASSQENRGLYEQYF; CDR3 DNA: TGTGCCAGCAGCCAAGAGAACAGGGGGCTCTACGAGCAGTACTTC
J gene: TRBJ2-3; V gene: TRBV20-1; clone size: .; D gene: TRBD2; CDR3 protein: CSARAISGGSTDTQYF; CDR3 DNA: TGCAGTGCTAGAGCAATAAGCGGGGGGAGTACAGATACGCAGTATTTT
J gene: TRBJ2-3; V gene: TRBV2; clone size: .; D gene: .; CDR3 protein: CASSGVVVAAITDTQYF; CDR3 DNA: TGTGCCAGCAGTGGGGTTGTGGTAGCCGCCATCACAGATACGCAGTATTTT
J gene: TRBJ1-2; V gene: TRBV30; clone size: few; D gene: TRBD1; CDR3 protein: CAWSNRGYGYTF; CDR3 DNA: TGTGCCTGGAGTAACAGGGGTTATGGCTACACCTTC
J gene: TRBJ2-3; V gene: TRBV24-1; clone size: .; D gene: TRBD2; CDR3 protein: CATSDPLSGGGADTQYF; CDR3 DNA: TGTGCCACCAGTGACCCCCTTAGCGGGGGGGGAGCAGATACGCAGTATTTT
J gene: TRBJ2-3; V gene: TRBV7-9; clone size: .; D gene: .; CDR3 protein: CASSSRKAAGTDTQYF; CDR3 DNA: TGTGCCAGCAGCTCCCGGAAGGCTGCTGGCACAGATACGCAGTATTTT
J gene: TRBJ1-2; V gene: TRBV3-1; clone size: once; D gene: .; CDR3 protein: CASSQDRYNYGYTF; CDR3 DNA: TGTGCCAGCAGCCAAGATCGGTACAACTATGGCTACACCTTC
J gene: TRBJ2-3; V gene: TRBV11-2; clone size: .; D gene: TRBD2; CDR3 protein: CASSLEASGDTDTQYF; CDR3 DNA: TGTGCCAGCAGCTTAGAAGCTAGCGGGGACACAGATACGCAGTATTTT
J gene: TRBJ2-5; V gene: TRBV6-2/TRBV6-3; clone size: .; D gene: .; CDR3 protein: CASSYSYGIVTQYF; CDR3 DNA: TGTGCCAGCAGTTACTCTTACGGAATAGTGACCCAGTACTTC
J gene: TRBJ2-3; V gene: TRBV4-1; clone size: few; D gene: .; CDR3 protein: CASSQENGGTRTDTQYF; CDR3 DNA: TGCGCCAGCAGCCAAGAAAACGGAGGGACCCGCACAGATACGCAGTATTTT